One sample yielded the 30 T cell receptor beta chains listed below, sequenced in a study of shared clonotypes between healthy human individuals. Libraries were prepared by immunoSEQ multiplex PCR; TCRdb keeps only in-frame clonotypes and omits some of them. The sample lists 2,500,000 or so clones, 85% to 95% seen once, with 0.3% to 0.4% in the top ten. The specimen was naive CD4+ T cells from PBMCs. Described subset: CD45RA+ positively selected. These receptors came from a man between 18 and 29 years old in good health. Some clones in this sample may be carry-over from other donors' samples.

This sequence joins TRBV4-1 and TRBJ2-3, with D possibly matching TRBD1 (5 bases). This CDR3 spans 19 amino acids. V lost 0 bases and J 3 bases, leaving 22 bases between the germline ends. CDR1 is MGHRA and CDR2 is YSYEKL in the germline V gene. The CDR3 here is CASSQDQRTFHWSTDTQYF. The CDR3, as DNA: TGCGCCAGCAGCCAAGATCAGAGGACATTCCACTGGTCGACAGATACGCAGTATTTT.

The V gene is TRBV27, the J gene TRBJ2-5; a possible D gene is TRBD2 (6 bases). Trimming took off 8 bases at V and 0 bases at J, with 16 bases between the two ends. Germline CDR1 MNHEY, CDR2 SMNVEV (reference sequence). The CDR3 extends over 15 amino acids. CDR3 in amino acids: CASWAGPQYQETQYF. The CDR3 DNA reads TGTGCCAGCTGGGCGGGACCCCAGTACCAAGAGACCCAGTACTTC.

The chain links TRBV27 to TRBJ2-1; D may match TRBD1 or TRBD2 (7 bases each). Germline-derived CDR1 and CDR2 are MNHEY and SMNVEV (reference sequence). Trimming shortened V by 6 bases and J by 0 bases, and 24 bases separated the two germline ends. The CDR3 consists of 19 residues. Here the CDR3 DNA reads TGTGCCAGCAGCATAGGGGGCTTAGCGGGCCGAAGCTCCTACAATGAGCAGTTCTTC. Translated: CASSIGGLAGRSSYNEQFF.

This sequence joins TRBV28 and TRBJ2-4, with D perhaps matching TRBD1 (6 bases). V lost 5 bases and J 3 bases, leaving 14 bases between the germline ends. Germline V gene sequence: CDR1 MDHEN, CDR2 SYDVKM. CDR3 length: 15 amino acids. CDR3 residues: CASSNYRDGKNIQYF. The CDR3 coding sequence is TGTGCCAGCAGTAACTACAGGGATGGCAAAAACATTCAGTACTTC.

The chain links TRBV27 to TRBJ2-1; 7 bases fit TRBD2. Germline V gene sequence: CDR1 MNHEY, CDR2 SMNVEV (reference sequence). Trimming removed 5 bases from V and 5 bases from J; junction bases left unmatched: 6. The CDR3 runs to 14 residues. The CDR3 DNA is TGTGCCAGCAGTAACCTAGGGACTAACAATGAGCAGTTCTTC. It encodes CASSNLGTNNEQFF.

This sequence joins TRBV15 and TRBJ2-1; 11 bases are a match to TRBD2. Germline trimming cut 3 bases from V and 9 bases from J; bases unmatched to any gene: 10. Germline CDR1 and CDR2: LNHNV and YYDKDF (reference sequence). The CDR3 is 16 amino acids. CDR3 residues: CATSRVLAGVGREQFF. CDR3 nucleotide sequence: TGTGCCACCAGCAGGGTACTAGCGGGAGTAGGACGTGAGCAGTTCTTC.

This chain links TRBV28 with TRBJ1-1; D is ambiguous. The CDR3 is 13 residues long. Trimming stripped 3 bases from V and 7 bases from J, with 12 bases between. CDR1 MDHEN and CDR2 SYDVKM come from the germline V gene. CDR3 region: CASSLLRIGEAFF. CDR3 nucleotides: TGTGCCAGCAGTTTGCTTCGGATCGGTGAAGCTTTCTTT.

The chain links TRBV11-2 to TRBJ2-6; no reliable D call. Germline CDR1 and CDR2: SGHAT and FQNNGV. The CDR3 spans 15 residues. Trimming removed 0 bases at V and 3 bases at J, with 6 bases between. DNA of the CDR3: TGTGCCAGCAGCTTAGACCCCCGTGGGGCCAACGTCCTGACTTTC. Residues: CASSLDPRGANVLTF.

The chain employs TRBV14 and TRBJ1-2; TRBD1 is a possible D gene (5 bases). Trimming cost V 8 bases and J 6 bases, with 16 bases left between them. Germline assignment: CDR1 SGHDN and CDR2 FVKESK. CDR3 length: 13 amino acids. The CDR3 protein is CASGARPGNGYTF. The CDR3 DNA follows: TGTGCCAGCGGGGCCCGTCCTGGGAATGGCTACACCTTC. Together with reference TRBV14 and TRBJ1-2, the CDR3 gives the full variable domain: EAGVTQFPSHSVIEKGQTVTLRCDPISGHDNLYWYRRVMGKEIKFLLHFVKESKQDESGMPNNRFLAERTGGTYSTLKVQPAELEDSGVYFCASGARPGNGYTFGSGTRLTVV.

The rearrangement joins TRBV7-2 to TRBJ1-5; TRBD1 matches at 7 bases. The CDR3 totals 16 residues. The ends lost 5 bases at V and 1 base at J; junction bases unmatched: 8. The germline CDR1 and CDR2 sequences are SGHTA and FQGNSA. CDR3 in DNA: TGTGCCAGCAGCGTGACAGGGACCGCCAGCAATCAGCCCCAGCATTTT. Protein product: CASSVTGTASNQPQHF.

The chain links TRBV7-3 to TRBJ2-1; D is possibly TRBD1 or TRBD2 (5 bases each). The CDR3 length is 17 residues. Germline CDR1 reads SGHTA; CDR2 reads FQGTGA. Trimming shortened V by 4 bases and J by 4 bases, and 20 bases separated the two germline ends. CDR3 sequence (DNA): TGTGCCAGCAGCTCTCAACCGACCGGGACCTCTTACAATGAGCAGTTCTTC. This translates into CASSSQPTGTSYNEQFF.

This chain connects TRBV6-4 to TRBJ1-4; D ambiguous. The CDR3 has 15 residues. Germline V gene lookup returns CDR1 MRHNA and CDR2 SNTAGT. The V end was cut by 2 bases, the J end by 2 bases, with 9 bases between. The CDR3 reads CASSDVGMTNEKLFF. In nucleotides, the CDR3 is TGTGCCAGCAGTGACGTGGGGATGACTAATGAAAAACTGTTTTTT.

In regard to this clone: Other DNA sequences from this sample encode an identical CDR3 as well. V gene TRBV28 combines with J gene TRBJ2-1, with 7 bases identical to TRBD2. Germline assignment: CDR1 MDHEN and CDR2 SYDVKM. The CDR3 covers 15 residues. The J segment lost 3 bases and the V segment lost 3 bases, leaving 5 bases of the junction unmatched. The CDR3 region has the DNA TGTGCCAGCAGTTTCTCGGCTAGCGGCTACAATGAGCAGTTCTTC. It yields the protein CASSFSASGYNEQFF.

The rearrangement joins TRBV30 to TRBJ1-5; TRBD1 matches 12 bases. Germline V gene lookup returns CDR1 GTSNPN and CDR2 SVGIG (reference sequence). The CDR3 extends over 17 amino acids. Trimming at V came to 3 bases and at J to 0 bases, leaving 6 bases not matched to a gene. Written as DNA, the CDR3 is TGTGCCTGGAGGGGACAGGGGGCGGCATATAGCAATCAGCCCCAGCATTTT. This translates into CAWRGQGAAYSNQPQHF.

The rearrangement joins TRBV6-5 to TRBJ1-5, with D uncertain. The ends were cut back, 8 bases at V and 3 bases at J, with 14 bases in the middle. Germline assignment: CDR1 MNHEY and CDR2 SVGAGI. The length of the CDR3 is 14 residues. CDR3 region: CASRRVNTNQPQHF. As DNA, the CDR3 is TGTGCCAGCCGGCGGGTCAACACCAATCAGCCCCAGCATTTT.

This clone was seen a handful of times. DNA of the CDR3: TGTGCCAGCAGCCAAGATCTAGCGATCCATGGCTACACCTTC. Translation: CASSQDLAIHGYTF. This rearrangement joins TRBV14 to TRBJ1-2; no clear D. The V end was cut by 0 bases, the J end by 6 bases, with 11 bases between. This CDR3 is 14 amino acids long. Germline V gives CDR1 SGHDN, CDR2 FVKESK.

This clone was seen once. This chain uses TRBV20-1 with TRBJ1-2, with TRBD1 matching over 11 bases. J lost 7 bases, V lost 7 bases, and 2 bases had no gene match. Per the germline V gene, CDR1 is DFQATT and CDR2 is SNEGSKA (reference sequence). The CDR3 sequence is 11 residues long. In DNA, the CDR3 is TGCAGTGGGACAGGGGGCTCTGGCTACACCTTC. Encoded protein: CSGTGGSGYTF.

J is TRBJ2-3 and V is TRBV5-4; 11 bases are shared with TRBD2. Germline V gene lookup returns CDR1 SGHNT and CDR2 YYREEE (reference sequence). After removal of 4 bases from V and 11 bases from J, the junction contained 6 bases not matched to a gene. This CDR3 contains 13 residues. The DNA for the CDR3 is TGTGCCAGCAGCCTGACCGGGACTAGCGGGCAGTATTTT. It translates to CASSLTGTSGQYF.

The chain uses TRBV5-1 and TRBJ2-3, with 7 bases aligning to TRBD1. The CDR3 extends over 16 amino acids. From germline, CDR1 is SGHRS and CDR2 YFSETQ. V shed 4 bases and J 5 bases; nucleotides not matched to a gene: 13. The CDR3 region is CASSPRWASGGDTQYF. The CDR3 DNA reads TGCGCCAGCAGCCCCCGGTGGGCTTCAGGGGGAGATACGCAGTATTTT.

This chain joins TRBV18 and TRBJ2-5; no clear D. The V gene lost 1 base and the J gene lost 5 bases, with 5 bases spanning the gap. Germline lookup yields CDR1 KGHSH and CDR2 LQKENI. This CDR3 region has 12 residues. The CDR3 sequence: CASSPQSETQYF. CDR3 nucleotides: TGTGCCAGCTCACCACAATCCGAGACCCAGTACTTC.

This chain uses TRBV19 with TRBJ2-7; D gene unclear. This CDR3 comprises 13 residues. V shed 4 bases and J shed 1 base, with 8 bases lying between them. Germline-derived CDR1 and CDR2 are LNHDA and SQIVND (reference sequence). The CDR3 bases are TGTGCCAGTAGTACTGTCAGTTCCTACGAGCAGTACTTC. Its protein product is CASSTVSSYEQYF.

The V call is TRBV10-3, the J call TRBJ1-2; 7 nucleotides agree with TRBD1. CDR1 is ENHRY and CDR2 is SYGVKD in the germline V gene. Losses at the gene ends were 6 bases for V and 7 bases for J; bases not matched to a gene: 11. CDR3 size: 14 residues. CDR3 nucleotides: TGTGCCATCAGGCAACAGGGGAGTCTTTCTGGCTACACCTTC. Its translation: CAIRQQGSLSGYTF.

J is TRBJ2-5 and V is TRBV9; 8 bases fit TRBD1. Germline V gene data show CDR1 as SGDLS and CDR2 as YYNGEE. The CDR3 contains 15 residues. Trimming took 6 bases from V and 4 from J; bases not matched to a gene: 11. Here the CDR3 DNA reads TGTGCCAGCACCCTTATGACAGGGGAGTCAGAGACCCAGTACTTC. Translating gives CASTLMTGESETQYF.

This chain connects TRBV7-2 to TRBJ2-1, with 12 positions matching TRBD2. The CDR3 length is 17 residues. Trimming at V came to 5 bases and at J to 9 bases, leaving 14 bases not matched to a gene. Germline V CDR1 and CDR2: SGHTA, FQGNSA. CDR3 nucleotides: TGTGCCAGCAGCCGATCTCCCCTAGCGGGAGGGGGACGTGAGCAGTTCTTC. This gives the protein CASSRSPLAGGGREQFF.

The chain links TRBV7-2 to TRBJ2-1; 10 nucleotides align to TRBD2. The CDR3 length is 13 residues. The V segment lost 3 bases and the J segment 15 bases; nucleotides outside the gene matches: 8. Germline V CDR1 and CDR2: SGHTA, FQGNSA. In DNA, the CDR3 is TGTGCCAGCAGCTTGATAGCGGGAGGTGGGGGGTTCTTC. It yields the protein CASSLIAGGGGFF.

Concerning this clone itself: One end of the junction does not line up with germline, which may come from a read error. The V call is TRBV4-1, the J call TRBJ2-2; D is possibly TRBD2 (6 bases). There are 15 residues in the CDR3. Germline V gene lookup returns CDR1 MGHRA and CDR2 YSYEKL. CDR3 in DNA: TGCGCCAGCAGCAAAGAGGTGGGGGAGGCCGGGGAGCTGTTTTTT. Amino acid sequence: CASSKEVGEAGELFF.

The chain couples TRBV5-1 to TRBJ2-7, with a possible D match to TRBD1 (7 bases). There are 16 residues in the CDR3. Trimming stripped 4 bases from V and 4 bases from J, with 21 bases between. Germline CDR1 reads SGHRS; CDR2 reads YFSETQ. In DNA, the CDR3 is TGCGCCAGCAGCCCAATAGGAGGGGGCCCCATGTACGAGCAGTACTTC. Residues: CASSPIGGGPMYEQYF.

The chain links TRBV6-1 to TRBJ2-7, with 8 nucleotides matching TRBD1. V lost 4 bases, J lost 3 bases, and 11 bases stayed unmatched. CDR1 and CDR2 from the germline V gene are MNHNS and SASEGT. This CDR3 region has 16 residues. CDR3 sequence (DNA): TGTGCCAGCAGTGGTGCCACAGGGGGGTGGGTCTACGAGCAGTACTTC. It codes for CASSGATGGWVYEQYF.

The V gene is TRBV7-8, the J gene TRBJ2-3, with 10 bases aligning to TRBD2. CDR3 length: 17 residues. Germline values: CDR1 SGHVS, CDR2 FQNEAQ. V lost 5 bases and J lost 0; bases outside the gene matches: 8. The CDR3 reads CASSPRLAGTSTDTQYF. The CDR3 DNA follows: TGTGCCAGCAGCCCGAGACTAGCGGGCACTAGCACAGATACGCAGTATTTT.

The chain has TRBV5-1 and TRBJ2-1, with D perhaps being TRBD1 or TRBD2 (5 bases each). The CDR3 covers 14 residues. Looked up from germline, CDR1 is SGHRS and CDR2 is YFSETQ. V was trimmed by 0 bases and J by 6 bases, leaving 10 bases between them. This CDR3 is CASSLGDGPNEQFF. The CDR3 DNA follows: TGCGCCAGCAGCTTGGGGGACGGTCCCAATGAGCAGTTCTTC.